These 18 T cell receptor beta chains share one sample of origin, sequenced in a study. MiXCR, applied by TCRdb to the RT-PCR reads, yields one record per CDR3 protein. Of about 680,000 distinct CDR3 sequences in the sample, 14% were seen once. Sample: memory CD4+ T cells from blood. These receptors all stem from a female donor in good health, serving as a healthy control.

This clonotype was found many times. The chain joins TRBV5-5 to TRBJ2-3; D is ambiguous. The CDR3 consists of 13 residues. The germline V gene encodes CDR1 SGHKS and CDR2 YYEKEE (reference sequence). Trimming stripped 0 bases from V and 5 bases from J, with 7 bases between. CDR3 region: CASSLAAEDTQYF. In nucleotides, the CDR3 is TGTGCCAGCAGCTTGGCGGCGGAAGATACGCAGTATTTT.

There are a few counts of this clonotype. CDR3: CASSYSLAGGISSYNEQFF. The CDR3 DNA reads TGTGCCAGCAGTTACTCACTAGCGGGGGGTATTAGCTCCTACAATGAGCAGTTCTTC. The chain recombines TRBV6-6 with TRBJ2-1, with TRBD2 matching over 12 bases. CDR3 length equals 19 residues. The trim removed 0 bases at V and 0 bases at J, leaving 6 bases unmatched. The V gene's germline CDR1 is MNHNY and CDR2 SVGAGI (reference sequence).

The chain has TRBV7-2 and TRBJ1-5, with 7 bases that match TRBD1. The CDR3 spans 14 residues. Germline V gene sequence: CDR1 SGHTA, CDR2 FQGNSA. J was trimmed by 3 bases and V by 4 bases; bases with no gene match: 3. The CDR3 DNA sequence: TGTGCCAGCAGCTCGGGACAGAACAATCAGCCCCAGCATTTT. Translated: CASSSGQNNQPQHF.

The V gene is TRBV18, the J gene TRBJ2-4, with TRBD2 identical over 16 bases. V lost 4 bases and J lost 1; bases outside the gene matches: 4. Looked up from germline, CDR1 is KGHSH and CDR2 is LQKENI. This CDR3 spans 18 amino acids. CDR3 nucleotides: TGTGCCAGCTCACAGGGACTAGCGGGGGGGCTGGCCAAAAACATTCAGTACTTC. It translates to CASSQGLAGGLAKNIQYF.

This clonotype was seen many times. This rearrangement joins TRBV27 to TRBJ2-4; D tentatively fits TRBD1 or TRBD2 (6 bases each). The germline gives CDR1 MNHEY, CDR2 SMNVEV (reference sequence). V lost 6 bases, J lost 1 base, and 13 bases lay in between. This CDR3 has 15 amino acids. The CDR3: CASRWGAPAKNIQYF. Written as DNA, the CDR3 is TGTGCCAGCAGATGGGGGGCGCCGGCCAAAAACATTCAGTACTTC.

At least ten counts were recorded for this clonotype. The V call is TRBV7-2, the J call TRBJ2-1; D gene unclear. Looked up from germline, CDR1 is SGHTA and CDR2 is FQGNSA. This CDR3 is built from 12 residues. V lost 2 bases and J lost 7, with 6 bases in between. Here the CDR3 reads CASSLRLNEQFF. As DNA, the CDR3 is TGTGCCAGCAGCTTACGACTGAATGAGCAGTTCTTC. The entire variable domain, with the rest obtained from reference TRBV7-2 and TRBJ2-1, is as follows: GAGVSQSPSNKVTEKGKDVELRCDPISGHTALYWYRQSLGQGLEFLIYFQGNSAPDKSGLPSDRFSAERTGGSVSTLTIQRTQQEDSAVYLCASSLRLNEQFFGPGTRLTVL.

This rearrangement joins TRBV7-2 to TRBJ1-1; TRBD1 matches 7 bases. This CDR3 is 15 amino acids long. The trim removed 2 bases at V and 7 bases at J, leaving 10 bases unmatched. Germline lookup yields CDR1 SGHTA and CDR2 FQGNSA. CDR3 protein: CASSLQPGTENEAFF. CDR3 in DNA: TGTGCCAGCAGCTTACAGCCCGGGACAGAAAATGAAGCTTTCTTT. Looking up the rest from reference TRBV7-2 and TRBJ1-1 gives the full variable domain: GAGVSQSPSNKVTEKGKDVELRCDPISGHTALYWYRQSLGQGLEFLIYFQGNSAPDKSGLPSDRFSAERTGGSVSTLTIQRTQQEDSAVYLCASSLQPGTENEAFFGQGTRLTVV.

The sample holds many counts of this clonotype. The chain has TRBV11-2 and TRBJ1-3; no firm D call. This CDR3 comprises 14 residues. CDR1 and CDR2 from the germline V gene are SGHAT and FQNNGV. Trimming took 4 bases from V and 4 from J, leaving 11 bases between them. The CDR3 spells CASSSSIGGNTIYF. CDR3 sequence (DNA): TGTGCCAGCAGCTCCTCTATCGGCGGAAACACCATATATTTT.

Many counts were recorded for this clonotype. This rearrangement joins TRBV20-1 to TRBJ2-1; tentatively, D is TRBD2 (5 bases). Germline CDR1 and CDR2: DFQATT and SNEGSKA (reference sequence). Trimming shortened V by 5 bases and J by 6 bases, and 17 bases separated the two germline ends. The CDR3 is 14 residues long. In DNA, the CDR3 is TGCAGTGCTCCGATGGCGGGCAAGAGCAATGAGCAGTTCTTC. As protein: CSAPMAGKSNEQFF.

CDR3 bases: TGTGCCAGCAGCTCCCCCAGGGGTGGCTACACCTTC. Translation: CASSSPRGGYTF. J is TRBJ1-2 and V is TRBV5-4; a weak D match, TRBD1 (6 bases). Germline assignment: CDR1 SGHNT and CDR2 YYREEE (reference sequence). Trimming cost V 3 bases and J 7 bases, with 10 bases left between them. The CDR3 is 12 amino acids.

This clonotype was observed a handful of times. V and J are TRBV12-5 and TRBJ2-1; D remains unclear. V shed 6 bases and J shed 5 bases, with 11 bases lying between them. The CDR3 consists of 13 residues. Germline-derived CDR1 and CDR2 are LGHNT and FRNRAP. This chain's CDR3 is CASGPWADNEQFF. CDR3 DNA: TGTGCTAGTGGCCCGTGGGCGGACAATGAGCAGTTCTTC. Full variable domain (remainder filled in from reference TRBV12-5 and TRBJ2-1): DARVTQTPRHKVTEMGQEVTMRCQPILGHNTVFWYRQTMMQGLELLAYFRNRAPLDDSGMPKDRFSAEMPDATLATLKIQPSEPRDSAVYFCASGPWADNEQFFGPGTRLTVL.

This clonotype was observed at least ten times. V gene TRBV5-5 combines with J gene TRBJ1-2; D might be TRBD1 (6 bases). The CDR3 is 13 amino acids. Trimming stripped 4 bases from V and 2 bases from J, with 9 bases between. Per germline, CDR1 SGHKS and CDR2 YYEKEE (reference sequence). CDR3 residues: CASSRGGNYGYTF. CDR3 DNA sequence: TGTGCCAGCAGCCGAGGGGGGAACTATGGCTACACCTTC.

The chain employs TRBV7-9 and TRBJ2-1; no reliable D call. There are 16 residues in the CDR3. The ends were cut back, 5 bases at V and 5 bases at J, with 19 bases in the middle. CDR1 is SEHNR, CDR2 FQNEAQ, per germline (reference sequence). The CDR3 here is CASSPTSWYSDNEQFF. The CDR3 coding sequence is TGTGCCAGCAGCCCTACCTCCTGGTATAGTGACAATGAGCAGTTCTTC.

This clonotype has a count of ten or more. The chain recombines TRBV7-9 with TRBJ2-1; D may be TRBD1 (6 bases). Germline lookup yields CDR1 SEHNR and CDR2 FQNEAQ (reference sequence). Deletions cut 11 bases from V and 8 bases from J, with 22 bases between. The length of the CDR3 is 14 residues. CDR3 region: CAGAKGEYPYEQFF. The CDR3 DNA reads TGTGCCGGGGCCAAGGGGGAATACCCCTATGAGCAGTTCTTC.

In its sample, this clonotype was seen a few times. V usage is TRBV20-1 and J usage is TRBJ1-5, with TRBD1 identical over 11 bases. Trimming cost V 5 bases and J 0 bases; bases outside gene matches: 6. In germline, CDR1 is DFQATT, CDR2 SNEGSKA (reference sequence). This CDR3 is 16 amino acids long. The CDR3 reads CSARRTGGFSNQPQHF. DNA for the CDR3: TGCAGTGCTCGCCGGACAGGGGGCTTTAGCAATCAGCCCCAGCATTTT.

The chain joins TRBV7-8 to TRBJ2-4; 7 positions agree with TRBD2. Germline V gives CDR1 SGHVS, CDR2 FQNEAQ. This CDR3 contains 13 residues. V lost 4 bases and J lost 14; bases outside the gene matches: 11. The CDR3 sequence: CASSSGTNNRKYF. CDR3 in DNA: TGTGCCAGCAGCTCCGGGACTAACAATAGGAAGTACTTC.

This chain connects TRBV4-2 to TRBJ2-2; TRBD2 agrees at 7 bases. This CDR3 contains 14 residues. CDR1 is LGHNA and CDR2 is YNFKEQ in the germline V gene. Germline trimming cut 0 bases from V and 7 bases from J; bases unmatched to any gene: 2. The CDR3 nucleotides are TGTGCCAGCAGCCAAGATCGGACTAGCGGGGAGCTGTTTTTT. Amino acid sequence: CASSQDRTSGELFF.

This clonotype was observed a handful of times. This chain connects TRBV20-1 to TRBJ2-1; D uncertain. V was clipped by 6 bases and J by 10 bases, with 13 bases between them. Germline V gene data show CDR1 as DFQATT and CDR2 as SNEGSKA (reference sequence). There are 11 residues in the CDR3. The CDR3 is CSASPFGEQFF. CDR3 DNA: TGCAGTGCCAGTCCGTTTGGGGAGCAGTTCTTC.